These 22 T cell receptor beta chains share one sample of origin, sequenced in a study of blood T cell repertoires in COVID-19 (dated by TCRdb to the early 2020s). The library was obtained by the immunoSEQ multiplex PCR assay. As stored in TCRdb, this immuneACCESS dataset retains in-frame rearrangements with V and J assigned. A fraction of the clones does not appear; measured against another copy, unresolved V genes explain less than half of the discrepancy, and the remainder lacks a known reason. The sample records 30,000 to 35,000 clones, roughly four fifths of which are singletons. The biggest ten clones account for roughly 17% of the sample. The source material was peripheral blood. The source is a human donor in a cohort sampled during active COVID-19.

The chain is built from TRBV5-6 and TRBJ1-2; 7 bases agree with TRBD1. This CDR3 region has 17 residues. V trimming: 3 bases; J trimming: 7 bases; junction bases outside the gene matches: 18. CDR1 SGHDT and CDR2 YYEEEE come from the germline V gene. The CDR3 bases are TGTGCCAGCAGCTGGGAAAGGACAGGTGCGAGGGAGAGTGGCTACACCTTC. Protein: CASSWERTGARESGYTF.

The chain is built from TRBV7-2 and TRBJ2-7; D unresolved. V shed 1 base and J shed 2 bases, with 6 bases lying between them. The CDR3 consists of 13 residues. Per germline, CDR1 SGHTA and CDR2 FQGNSA. CDR3: CASSLDFPYEQYF. The CDR3, as DNA: TGTGCCAGCAGCTTAGACTTCCCCTACGAGCAGTACTTC.

The chain employs TRBV5-6 and TRBJ2-3, with D perhaps TRBD1 (6 bases). The V end was cut by 2 bases, the J end by 4 bases, with 8 bases between. This CDR3 has 13 amino acids. Germline CDR1 and CDR2: SGHDT and YYEEEE. This CDR3 reads CASSFQGPDTQYF. CDR3 nucleotide sequence: TGTGCCAGCAGCTTTCAGGGGCCAGATACGCAGTATTTT.

This clone came up a few times. V gene TRBV10-3 combines with J gene TRBJ2-7, with TRBD1 matching 10 bases. Trimming cost V 7 bases and J 3 bases; bases outside gene matches: 6. Germline values: CDR1 ENHRY, CDR2 SYGVKD. The CDR3 has 14 amino acids. CDR3 in DNA: TGTGCCATCAAGTGGACAGGGGGGAACTACGAGCAGTACTTC. It yields the protein CAIKWTGGNYEQYF.

The chain has TRBV14 and TRBJ2-1, with 9 bases lining up with TRBD1. J gave up 9 bases and V 3 bases, and 6 bases lay outside the gene matches. CDR1 and CDR2 from the germline V gene are SGHDN and FVKESK. CDR3 length equals 14 residues. The CDR3, as DNA: TGTGCCAGCAGCCAGGCCGGGACAGGGTCTGAGCAGTTCTTC. This codes for CASSQAGTGSEQFF. The full variable domain, with the rest looked up from reference TRBV14 and TRBJ2-1, is EAGVTQFPSHSVIEKGQTVTLRCDPISGHDNLYWYRRVMGKEIKFLLHFVKESKQDESGMPNNRFLAERTGGTYSTLKVQPAELEDSGVYFCASSQAGTGSEQFFGPGTRLTVL.

The chain couples TRBV28 to TRBJ2-7, with 7 bases identical to TRBD2. The germline V gene has CDR1 MDHEN and CDR2 SYDVKM. J lost 4 bases, V lost 5 bases, and 8 bases had no gene match. The length of the CDR3 is 14 residues. The CDR3 DNA follows: TGTGCCAGCAGTCAGACTCTAGCGGTATACGAGCAGTACTTC. Amino acid sequence: CASSQTLAVYEQYF.

The chain couples TRBV7-9 to TRBJ1-1, with 9 bases fitting TRBD1. With V trimmed by 2 bases and J by 5 bases, 9 bases remained unmatched. Germline V CDR1 and CDR2: SEHNR, FQNEAQ (reference sequence). The CDR3 is 16 amino acids. The CDR3 DNA reads as TGTGCCAGCAGCTTATGGGACAGGGTTCAGCGGACTGAAGCTTTCTTT. Residues: CASSLWDRVQRTEAFF.

The V and J genes are TRBV7-9 and TRBJ2-1; D may be TRBD2 (6 bases). V shed 1 base and J shed 4 bases, with 14 bases lying between them. CDR1 SEHNR and CDR2 FQNEAQ come from the germline V gene (reference sequence). The CDR3 is 16 residues long. Here the CDR3 DNA reads TGTGCCAGCAGCTTAGTAGGGACTGGCAAATACAATGAGCAGTTCTTC. Protein product: CASSLVGTGKYNEQFF.

This clone was observed a few times. This chain uses TRBV28 with TRBJ1-1, with TRBD1 matching over 8 bases. V lost 2 bases and J lost 6; bases outside the gene matches: 14. CDR3 length: 17 amino acids. Germline lookup yields CDR1 MDHEN and CDR2 SYDVKM. The CDR3 is CASSLRVVWGQDPEAFF. CDR3 sequence (DNA): TGTGCCAGCAGTTTAAGGGTGGTGTGGGGACAGGACCCTGAAGCTTTCTTT.

The genes are TRBV28 and TRBJ2-1; 7 nucleotides align to TRBD2. Losses at the gene ends were 6 bases for V and 4 bases for J; bases not matched to a gene: 6. This CDR3 region has 14 residues. The germline CDR1 and CDR2 sequences are MDHEN and SYDVKM. The CDR3 region is CASRWGDYYNEQFF. The CDR3 DNA reads TGTGCCAGCAGGTGGGGGGACTATTACAATGAGCAGTTCTTC.

The gene calls are TRBV7-8 and TRBJ2-7, with a weak D call TRBD2 (6 bases). This CDR3 contains 12 residues. The V end lost 1 base, the J end lost 6 bases, and 7 bases lay between the germline ends. From germline, CDR1 is SGHVS and CDR2 FQNEAQ. The CDR3 region is CASSLGGVEQYF. The DNA for the CDR3 is TGTGCCAGCAGCTTAGGGGGGGTCGAGCAGTACTTC. Together with reference TRBV7-8 and TRBJ2-7, the CDR3 gives the full variable domain: GAGVSQSPRYKVAKRGQDVALRCDPISGHVSLFWYQQALGQGPEFLTYFQNEAQLDKSGLPSDRFFAERPEGSVSTLKIQRTQQEDSAVYLCASSLGGVEQYFGPGTRLTVT.

The V and J genes are TRBV30 and TRBJ1-2, with D perhaps matching TRBD1 (6 bases). The CDR3 totals 16 residues. Per germline, CDR1 GTSNPN and CDR2 SVGIG (reference sequence). V lost 2 bases to trimming and J lost 8 bases, with 24 bases between them. The DNA for the CDR3 is TGTGCCTGGAGTTTGAGTATCCCCCGACAGGTAGGGGGCTACACCTTC. Encoded protein: CAWSLSIPRQVGGYTF. Based on the CDR3 plus reference TRBV30 and TRBJ1-2, the full variable domain is SQTIHQWPATLVQPVGSPLSLECTVEGTSNPNLYWYRQAAGRGLQLLFYSVGIGQISSEVPQNLSASRPQDRQFILSSKKLLLSDSGFYLCAWSLSIPRQVGGYTFGSGTRLTVV.

This clone was observed once. The rearrangement links TRBV7-9 to TRBJ2-7; a weak D match, TRBD2 (6 bases). The CDR3 covers 14 residues. The germline CDR1 and CDR2 sequences are SEHNR and FQNEAQ (reference sequence). V was shortened by 5 bases and J by 3 bases, with 14 bases between the two germline ends. The DNA for the CDR3 is TGTGCCAGCAGCCCCGGGACTGGAGGCTACGAGCAGTACTTC. This sequence encodes CASSPGTGGYEQYF.

The genes are TRBV19 and TRBJ1-2, with D maybe TRBD1 (5 bases). CDR1 and CDR2 from the germline V gene are LNHDA and SQIVND (reference sequence). Trimming left V 3 bases short and J 7 bases short, with 6 bases between. This CDR3 spans 11 amino acids. CDR3 sequence: CASSIDSGYTF. The CDR3, as DNA: TGTGCCAGTAGTATTGACAGTGGCTACACCTTC.

The V and J genes are TRBV3-1 (or the pseudogene TRBV3-2) and TRBJ2-1, with 9 bases lining up with TRBD1. Germline loops: CDR1 LGHDT, CDR2 YNNKEL (reference sequence). There are 15 residues in the CDR3. With V trimmed by 4 bases and J by 4 bases, 5 bases remained unmatched. The CDR3 sequence is CASSRGQGTYNEQFF. The CDR3 coding sequence is TGTGCCAGCAGCCGCGGACAGGGGACATACAATGAGCAGTTCTTC.

The chain joins TRBV5-1 to TRBJ2-2; possible D gene TRBD1, 5 bases. Trimming took off 4 bases at V and 7 bases at J, with 20 bases between the two ends. There are 16 residues in the CDR3. The germline gives CDR1 SGHRS, CDR2 YFSETQ. Here the CDR3 DNA reads TGCGCCAGCAGCCCAATCGACACTTCAGGGCTCGGGGAGCTGTTTTTT. Encoded protein: CASSPIDTSGLGELFF. The full variable domain, in which reference TRBV5-1 and TRBJ2-2 provide the parts outside the CDR3, is KAGVTQTPRYLIKTRGQQVTLSCSPISGHRSVSWYQQTPGQGLQFLFEYFSETQRNKGNFPGRFSGRQFSNSRSEMNVSTLELGDSALYLCASSPIDTSGLGELFFGEGSRLTVL.

The chain links TRBV6-2 or TRBV6-3 to TRBJ1-5; 9 nucleotides agree with TRBD1. V lost 2 bases to trimming and J lost 5 bases; unmatched junction nucleotides: 16. This CDR3 is built from 19 residues. CDR1 is MNHEY, CDR2 SVGEGT, per germline. Here the CDR3 DNA reads TGTGCCAGCAGTTACGTCCGGGACAGGGAGGAGAATCGGGATCAGCCCCAGCATTTT. The encoded protein is CASSYVRDREENRDQPQHF.

The chain employs TRBV11-2 and TRBJ2-2, with 10 bases matching TRBD1. Germline V CDR1 and CDR2: SGHAT, FQNNGV. Trimming cost V 5 bases and J 0 bases; bases outside gene matches: 9. The CDR3 extends over 18 amino acids. DNA for the CDR3: TGTGCCAGCAGCCCCAGACTGGGACAGGGGTCGAACACCGGGGAGCTGTTTTTT. Amino acid sequence: CASSPRLGQGSNTGELFF.

For this clone: One end of the junction does not line up with germline, which may come from a read error. V usage is TRBV6-1 and J usage is TRBJ1-5, with TRBD1 as a possible D gene (5 bases). The CDR3 totals 15 residues. Germline CDR1 MNHNS, CDR2 SASEGT. CDR3 sequence: CASREDSRPGQPQHF. CDR3 sequence (DNA): TGTGCCAGCAGGGAAGACAGCAGGCCCGGCCAGCCCCAGCATTTT.

Concerning this clone itself: A junction boundary mismatches the germline segment, possibly from a read error. J is TRBJ2-7 and V is TRBV4-2; 7 nucleotides align to TRBD2. CDR3 length: 13 amino acids. Germline V gene sequence: CDR1 LGHNA, CDR2 YNFKEQ. The CDR3 DNA sequence: TGTGCCAGCAGCCAGATAAAGGGAGGGCCGGACCTCTTC. Residues: CASSQIKGGPDLF.

This sequence joins TRBV6-6 and TRBJ2-2; D is uncertain. V lost 5 bases, J lost 6 bases, and 7 bases lay in between. Germline CDR1 reads MNHNY; CDR2 reads SVGAGI (reference sequence). The CDR3 sequence is 12 residues long. The CDR3 nucleotides are TGTGCCAGCAGTCCTCCCGCCGGGGAGCTGTTTTTT. It translates to CASSPPAGELFF.

The chain carries TRBV29-1 and TRBJ2-1; 10 bases align to TRBD2. J lost 3 bases, V lost 3 bases, and 14 bases had no gene match. The germline V gene encodes CDR1 SQVTM and CDR2 ANQGSEA. The CDR3 consists of 18 residues. Written as DNA, the CDR3 is TGCAGCGTTGATGGTCAAGACACTAGCGGGATTCTCTACAATGAGCAGTTCTTC. It specifies CSVDGQDTSGILYNEQFF.